The 4 T cell receptor beta chains in this list originate from one sample, sequenced in a study of monozygotic twins with inflammatory bowel disease. TCRdb re-called the 5' RACE reads and gives one entry per CDR3 protein, without DNA. Its clone listing holds about 140,000 distinct CDR3 sequences. The specimen was blood. The receptors here all came from a human donor with ulcerative colitis or Crohn's disease, or a healthy co-twin of an affected twin (not recorded which).

The CDR3 loop is CAISVKGVLGSYEQYF. The J gene is TRBJ2-7, the V gene TRBV10-3; TCRdb reports TRBD1, a call that lacks DNA to check it against. CDR3 length: 16 amino acids. The germline gives CDR1 ENHRY, CDR2 SYGVKD.

The chain couples TRBV3-1 to TRBJ1-5. This CDR3 has 14 residues. Germline assignment: CDR1 LGHDT and CDR2 YNNKEL (reference sequence). The CDR3 sequence: CASSLRGGNQPQHF.

The V gene is TRBV19, the J gene TRBJ1-5. The CDR3 is made up of 16 amino acids. The V gene's germline CDR1 is LNHDA and CDR2 SQIVND (reference sequence). CDR3: CASNIFGRGSNQPQHF.

The gene calls are TRBV5-1 and TRBJ2-3; checking the TCRdb D call of TRBD2 is not possible without DNA. The CDR3 spans 16 residues. CDR1 is SGHRS and CDR2 is YFSETQ in the germline V gene. The chain's CDR3 is CASSLDPSGITDTQYF. Using reference TRBV5-1 and TRBJ2-3 for the parts outside the CDR3, the full variable domain is KAGVTQTPRYLIKTRGQQVTLSCSPISGHRSVSWYQQTPGQGLQFLFEYFSETQRNKGNFPGRFSGRQFSNSRSEMNVSTLELGDSALYLCASSLDPSGITDTQYFGPGTRLTVL.